Presented here are 9 T cell receptor beta chains from one specimen sequenced in a study of cytomegalovirus exposure and HLA in healthy donors. Both 60 Vbeta primers and 13 Jbeta primers went into the PCR. The protocol was immunoSEQ multiplex PCR, while the TCRdb copy is restricted to in-frame clones and leaves out a portion. The top ten hold around 2% of the sample, which has 90,000 to 150,000 clones, more than 80% seen once. Sample: PBMCs. The receptors shown here come from a man aged 35 to 55 in good health and CMV-seronegative.

The rearrangement uses TRBV28 and TRBJ2-7; 8 bases agree with TRBD2. The V and J ends lost 5 bases and 7 bases, in that order; junction bases with no gene match: 13. Germline CDR1 is MDHEN and CDR2 is SYDVKM. The CDR3 spans 15 residues. The CDR3: CASSNSGTSLREQYF. DNA of the CDR3: TGTGCCAGCAGTAATAGCGGGACTTCTCTACGGGAGCAGTACTTC.

The chain carries TRBV6-4 and TRBJ2-6; 7 bases agree with TRBD1. After removal of 6 bases from V and 4 bases from J, the junction contained 15 bases not matched to a gene. The CDR3 spans 18 residues. Germline lookup yields CDR1 MRHNA and CDR2 SNTAGT. The CDR3 nucleotides are TGTGCCAGCAGCGTGTCCGGGACAGAAGGTTCCGGGGCCAACGTCCTGACTTTC. Translated: CASSVSGTEGSGANVLTF.

The genes are TRBV6-5 and TRBJ1-2, with D hard to call. Germline lookup yields CDR1 MNHEY and CDR2 SVGAGI. CDR3 length equals 14 residues. Deletions cut 0 bases from V and 0 bases from J, with 5 bases between. CDR3 loop: CASSYSGANYGYTF. CDR3 in DNA: TGTGCCAGCAGTTACTCGGGAGCTAACTATGGCTACACCTTC.

The chain recombines TRBV5-1 with TRBJ1-1; D is unclear. The CDR3 is 13 amino acids. Germline CDR1 and CDR2: SGHRS and YFSETQ. V dropped 2 bases and J dropped 1 base, with 6 bases sitting between them. CDR3 protein: CASSFGGNTEAFF. The CDR3 DNA reads TGCGCCAGCAGCTTCGGCGGGAACACTGAAGCTTTCTTT.

The rearrangement uses TRBV9 and TRBJ1-2, with a possible D match to TRBD1 (5 bases). The ends were cut back, 7 bases at V and 7 bases at J, with 17 bases in the middle. The V gene's germline CDR1 is SGDLS and CDR2 YYNGEE. The CDR3 is 13 amino acids. The CDR3 sequence is CASSLQGMGGYTF. CDR3 coding DNA: TGTGCCAGCTCCCTTCAGGGTATGGGTGGCTACACCTTC.

V gene TRBV6-5 combines with J gene TRBJ1-2; unclear D gene. Trimming left V 8 bases short and J 9 bases short, with 13 bases between. The CDR3 contains 11 residues. Germline V CDR1 and CDR2: MNHEY, SVGAGI. Written as DNA, the CDR3 is TGTGCCAGCGGAGCCGGATGGAGCTACACCTTC. Protein: CASGAGWSYTF.

This chain links TRBV21-1 with TRBJ1-2; TRBD1 is the table's D call, not checked against the DNA. TRBV21-1 is marked as a pseudogene. This CDR3 spans 14 amino acids. The CDR3 loop is CASSRDRPNYGYTF. The CDR3 DNA reads TGTGCCAGCAGCAGAGACAGGCCTAACTATGGCTACACCTTC.

The chain links TRBV4-3 to TRBJ1-1; 7 bases are shared with TRBD1. Germline lookup yields CDR1 LGHNA and CDR2 YSLEER. The junction had 6 bases not matched to a gene; V was cut back by 3 bases and J by 2 bases. This CDR3 is 15 amino acids long. This CDR3 reads CASSQPGQTNTEAFF. CDR3 nucleotides: TGCGCCAGCAGCCAGCCGGGACAGACAAACACTGAAGCTTTCTTT.

This clone has a single count. The V call is TRBV5-1, the J call TRBJ1-1, with 10 nucleotides matching TRBD1. Unmatched junction bases numbered 3, after V lost 0 bases and J lost 1 base. The CDR3 contains 16 residues. Germline loops: CDR1 SGHRS, CDR2 YFSETQ. The CDR3 DNA reads TGCGCCAGCAGCTTGGGGACAGGGGGACCGAACACTGAAGCTTTCTTT. This sequence encodes CASSLGTGGPNTEAFF.